What follows are 7 T cell receptor beta chains derived from one specimen sequenced in a study of blood T cells in healthy people across ages. Through a sample-barcoded 5' primer and a J-beta primer mix, a second PCR was run for roughly 6 to 12 cycles. Each CDR3 protein is one row after TCRdb ran MiXCR on the 5' RACE reads. The data show about 930,000 distinct CDR3 sequences, with just under 30% seen just once and 10% held by the top ten. The same specimen was also included in a second study, on T cells of mothers and their children.

The sample taken for sequencing was blood. The receptors were gathered from a woman in her thirties or forties in good health.

The rearrangement links TRBV14 to TRBJ2-6, with no clear D. The CDR3 is made up of 11 amino acids. Germline V gene data show CDR1 as SGHDN and CDR2 as FVKESK. The CDR3 protein is CVGNGANVLTF. For the CDR3, the DNA is TGTGTAGGAAATGGGGCCAACGTCCTGACTTTC.

This clonotype was seen a few times. Here the CDR3 reads CASSFGVGYYEQYF. The CDR3 DNA sequence: TGTGCCAGCAGTTTCGGGGTCGGATACTACGAGCAGTACTTC. This chain uses TRBV28 with TRBJ2-7; weak D call: TRBD2 (5 bases). Trimming pared 3 bases from V and 3 bases from J, leaving 12 bases between. Per germline, CDR1 MDHEN and CDR2 SYDVKM. The CDR3 consists of 14 residues.

The chain links TRBV4-2 to TRBJ2-1, with a possible D match to TRBD2 (7 bases). CDR1 and CDR2 from the germline V gene are LGHNA and YNFKEQ. The CDR3 sequence is 19 residues long. The V gene lost 4 bases and the J gene lost 9 bases, with 31 bases spanning the gap. CDR3 in amino acids: CASSRLAGGGQGLKPEQFF. In DNA form, the CDR3 reads TGTGCCAGCAGCCGCCTAGCTGGGGGGGGGCAAGGTTTGAAGCCTGAGCAGTTCTTC.

The genes are TRBV7-3 and TRBJ2-3, with 12 positions matching TRBD2. In germline, CDR1 is SGHTA, CDR2 FQGTGA. The CDR3 consists of 16 residues. Germline trimming cut 4 bases from V and 2 bases from J; bases unmatched to any gene: 4. CDR3 residues: CASSSSGGADTDTQYF. The CDR3 nucleotides read TGTGCCAGCAGCTCTAGCGGGGGGGCCGACACAGATACGCAGTATTTT.

This clonotype came up many times. Sequence at one end of the junction differs from germline and may be a read error. The V call is TRBV7-2, the J call TRBJ2-3; D is ambiguous. This CDR3 contains 12 residues. Germline V gene lookup returns CDR1 SGHTA and CDR2 FQGNSA. CDR3 in DNA: TGTGCCAGCAGTTTAGTCAGGGATACGCAGTATTTT. This gives the protein CASSLVRDTQYF.

This clonotype was observed a handful of times. The chain recombines TRBV15 with TRBJ2-1; TRBD2 matches at 13 bases. The CDR3 loop spans 15 amino acids. The V and J ends lost 3 bases and 12 bases, in that order; junction bases with no gene match: 8. From germline, CDR1 is LNHNV and CDR2 YYDKDF (reference sequence). CDR3 protein: CATSRETSGGFGQFF. The CDR3 DNA follows: TGTGCCACCAGCAGGGAGACTAGCGGGGGGTTTGGGCAGTTCTTC.

V usage is TRBV28 and J usage is TRBJ1-2; TRBD1 is a possible D gene (5 bases). In germline, CDR1 is MDHEN, CDR2 SYDVKM. V was trimmed by 6 bases and J by 7 bases, leaving 18 bases between them. This CDR3 has 14 residues. DNA of the CDR3: TGTGCCAGCAGAATGGAGAGGGGTCTGGGTGGCTACACCTTC. Translated: CASRMERGLGGYTF.